This T cell receptor beta chain was retrieved from a study of cytomegalovirus exposure and HLA in healthy donors. Background on the study: Unique TCRs from HLA-typed donors, roughly 89 million of them, were held in an early data release.

In the PCR, 60 Vbeta and 13 Jbeta primers were used. Some clones are missing from TCRdb's copy, which holds only in-frame ones; the method was immunoSEQ multiplex PCR. The sample carries 150,000 to 170,000 clones, around 80% recorded once. Worth noting for this clone: The antigen is undetermined.

Study-level results: The authors enumerated around 150 TCR beta chains as linked to cytomegalovirus. Relative to equally common others, HLA-associated TCR beta chains showed greater clonal expansion in a later analysis. In a later analysis, parvovirus B19, influenza, CMV and Epstein-Barr virus appeared linked to several top co-occurrence clusters.

CDR1 and CDR2 (germline): SNHLY, FYNNEI. V was clipped by 4 bases and J by 8 bases; unmatched bases: 2. The length of the CDR3 is 13 residues. This TCR was recovered from a woman aged 40-49 years in good health and CMV-seropositive. The sample taken for sequencing was PBMCs. The genes are TRBV2 and TRBJ1-4; 9 bases match TRBD1. CDR3 bases: TGTGCCAGCAGTGGGGACAGGGACGAAAAACTGTTTTTT. Residues: CASSGDRDEKLFF.